This passage covers 26 T cell receptor beta chains from one sample sequenced in a study of shared clonotypes between healthy human individuals. Generated by immunoSEQ multiplex PCR, the TCRdb table keeps only in-frame clones and is missing some. The table has about 1.5 million clones, about 98% seen once. Sequences were obtained from naive CD4+ T cells sorted from blood. The subset: CD45RA+ positively selected. These receptors all come from a man aged 25 to 40 in good health.

The chain couples TRBV25-1 to TRBJ2-1; D is unresolved. CDR1 is MGHDK and CDR2 is SYGVNS in the germline V gene. The CDR3 loop spans 14 amino acids. Trimming shortened V by 2 bases and J by 7 bases, and 12 bases separated the two germline ends. The CDR3 DNA reads as TGTGCCAGCAGTGAAAACACCCCTGGGAATGAGCAGTTCTTC. Amino acid sequence: CASSENTPGNEQFF.

The J gene is TRBJ2-7, the V gene TRBV28; TRBD1 or TRBD2 may be the D gene (5 bases each). The V and J ends lost 6 bases and 3 bases respectively, with 21 bases between them. Germline V gives CDR1 MDHEN, CDR2 SYDVKM. CDR3 length: 16 residues. Written as DNA, the CDR3 is TGTGCCAGCAGCTTCGGGACCGCGCCACTCGACTACGAGCAGTACTTC. Its protein product is CASSFGTAPLDYEQYF.

The V call is TRBV10-1, the J call TRBJ2-2; 9 nucleotides line up with TRBD2. CDR3 length equals 17 residues. Germline V CDR1 and CDR2: WNHNN, SYGVQD (reference sequence). V lost 5 bases, J lost 1 base, and 8 bases stayed unmatched. CDR3 sequence reads: CASSRASGIKNTGELFF. CDR3 coding DNA: TGCGCCAGCAGTAGGGCTAGCGGGATAAAGAACACCGGGGAGCTGTTTTTT.

This chain connects TRBV25-1 to TRBJ2-1, with TRBD2 matching 11 bases. The V gene end was trimmed by 2 bases and the J gene end by 7 bases; junction bases not matched to a gene: 4. This CDR3 contains 15 residues. CDR1 is MGHDK, CDR2 SYGVNS, per germline. The CDR3: CASSETSGRSNEQFF. CDR3 DNA: TGTGCCAGCAGTGAAACTAGCGGGAGATCAAATGAGCAGTTCTTC.

V is TRBV28 and J is TRBJ2-7; 8 bases align to TRBD1. This CDR3 region has 13 residues. After removal of 3 bases from V and 4 bases from J, the junction contained 2 bases not matched to a gene. The germline V gene encodes CDR1 MDHEN and CDR2 SYDVKM. CDR3 residues: CASSLDRAYEQYF. CDR3 nucleotides: TGTGCCAGCAGTTTGGACAGGGCTTACGAGCAGTACTTC.

The V call is TRBV28, the J call TRBJ1-3, with D unclear. Trimming pared 7 bases from V and 4 bases from J, leaving 5 bases between. The CDR3 extends over 11 amino acids. CDR1 is MDHEN, CDR2 SYDVKM, per germline. CDR3 sequence: CASKGGNTIYF. Here the CDR3 DNA reads TGTGCCAGCAAGGGAGGAAACACCATATATTTT.

As to this clone: Additional DNA sequences in this sample encode the identical CDR3. This chain uses TRBV5-1 with TRBJ2-1, with D tentatively TRBD1 (6 bases). Germline V gene sequence: CDR1 SGHRS, CDR2 YFSETQ. V lost 3 bases to trimming and J lost 0 bases, with 10 bases between them. CDR3 length equals 15 residues. The CDR3 loop is CASSWTDSSYNEQFF. CDR3 sequence (DNA): TGCGCCAGCAGCTGGACAGATTCCTCCTACAATGAGCAGTTCTTC.

V usage is TRBV28 and J usage is TRBJ2-7, with 10 bases aligning to TRBD1. Germline values: CDR1 MDHEN, CDR2 SYDVKM. This CDR3 region has 15 residues. Trimming cost V 5 bases and J 5 bases; bases outside gene matches: 9. In nucleotides, the CDR3 is TGTGCCAGCAGTAGACCGGGACAGGGGATAGACGAGCAGTACTTC. This sequence encodes CASSRPGQGIDEQYF.

Turning to this clone: An end of the junction differs from the germline gene, which may be a read error. V and J are TRBV15 and TRBJ2-7; TRBD1 might be the D (5 bases). The CDR3 spans 15 residues. From germline, CDR1 is LNHNV and CDR2 YYDKDF (reference sequence). The DNA of the CDR3 is TGTGCCACCAGCGGAGAGTGGGGCTTCTCCTACGAGCAGTACTTC. Amino acid sequence: CATSGEWGFSYEQYF.

V gene TRBV28 combines with J gene TRBJ1-1, with D possibly being TRBD1 (5 bases). V shed 2 bases and J shed 5 bases, with 18 bases lying between them. Germline V CDR1 and CDR2: MDHEN, SYDVKM. The CDR3 runs to 16 residues. In nucleotides, the CDR3 is TGTGCCAGCAGTTTACTGCCCCAGGGAGTAAGGACTGAAGCTTTCTTT. This codes for CASSLLPQGVRTEAFF. Complete variable domain (other parts from reference TRBV28 and TRBJ1-1): DVKVTQSSRYLVKRTGEKVFLECVQDMDHENMFWYRQDPGLGLRLIYFSYDVKMKEKGDIPEGYSVSREKKERFSLILESASTNQTSMYLCASSLLPQGVRTEAFFGQGTRLTVV.

This clone came up once. This chain joins TRBV11-2 and TRBJ2-4; D is possibly TRBD1 or TRBD2 (5 bases each). Germline lookup yields CDR1 SGHAT and CDR2 FQNNGV. The CDR3 has 14 amino acids. V was cut by 4 bases and J by 6 bases, with 13 bases left in between. CDR3 bases: TGTGCCAGCAGCTGGGACGGTGGTATAAACATTCAGTACTTC. This translates into CASSWDGGINIQYF. The full variable domain, its missing parts supplied by reference TRBV11-2 and TRBJ2-4, is EAGVAQSPRYKIIEKRQSVAFWCNPISGHATLYWYQQILGQGPKLLIQFQNNGVVDDSQLPKDRFSAERLKGVDSTLKIQPAKLEDSAVYLCASSWDGGINIQYFGAGTRLSVL.

As regards this clone: Other nucleotide sequences from this sample produce the same CDR3. The chain is built from TRBV29-1 and TRBJ1-1; TRBD1 matches 7 bases. Losses at the gene ends were 6 bases for V and 2 bases for J; bases not matched to a gene: 3. The length of the CDR3 is 12 residues. Germline values: CDR1 SQVTM, CDR2 ANQGSEA. The CDR3 nucleotides read TGCAGCGTAGGGACAGCAAACACTGAAGCTTTCTTT. Translated: CSVGTANTEAFF.

V usage is TRBV7-8 and J usage is TRBJ2-3, with 7 bases fitting TRBD1. Germline loops: CDR1 SGHVS, CDR2 FQNEAQ. V was clipped by 1 base and J by 0 bases; unmatched bases: 4. The CDR3 sequence is 16 residues long. This chain's CDR3 is CASSLDGQVSTDTQYF. CDR3 DNA: TGTGCCAGCAGCTTAGATGGACAGGTTAGCACAGATACGCAGTATTTT.

The chain carries TRBV5-4 and TRBJ2-3; D unresolved. V shed 0 bases and J shed 4 bases, with 12 bases lying between them. The CDR3 extends over 15 amino acids. Per the germline V gene, CDR1 is SGHNT and CDR2 is YYREEE (reference sequence). The CDR3 region is CASSLAASRSDTQYF. Here the CDR3 DNA reads TGTGCCAGCAGCTTGGCGGCTAGTAGGTCAGATACGCAGTATTTT.

The chain joins TRBV18 to TRBJ2-3; D may be TRBD1 (5 bases). The CDR3 has 12 amino acids. Germline V lookup: CDR1 KGHSH, CDR2 LQKENI. V lost 5 bases and J lost 5, with 8 bases in between. CDR3 region: CASSSRGDTQYF. The DNA of the CDR3 is TGTGCCAGCTCATCTAGGGGAGATACGCAGTATTTT. Looking up the rest from reference TRBV18 and TRBJ2-3 gives the full variable domain: NAGVMQNPRHLVRRRGQEARLRCSPMKGHSHVYWYRQLPEEGLKFMVYLQKENIIDESGMPKERFSAEFPKEGPSILRIQQVVRGDSAAYFCASSSRGDTQYFGPGTRLTVL.

The rearrangement uses TRBV20-1 and TRBJ2-7; D is unclear. Trimming removed 3 bases from V and 6 bases from J, with 9 bases in between. The germline CDR1 and CDR2 sequences are DFQATT and SNEGSKA (reference sequence). The CDR3 sequence is 11 residues long. In DNA, the CDR3 is TGCAGTGCTAGCGGCCCTAGCGAGCAGTACTTC. Its protein is CSASGPSEQYF.

The chain uses TRBV18 and TRBJ2-7; D assignment may be TRBD1 or TRBD2 (5 bases each). CDR1 and CDR2 from the germline V gene are KGHSH and LQKENI. The V and J ends lost 4 bases and 3 bases respectively, with 10 bases between them. The CDR3 consists of 13 residues. The chain's CDR3 is CASSRDGDYEQYF. CDR3 nucleotides: TGTGCCAGCTCACGGGACGGCGACTACGAGCAGTACTTC.

The chain is built from TRBV29-1 and TRBJ1-1, with D perhaps matching TRBD1 (5 bases). This CDR3 is built from 13 residues. Germline values: CDR1 SQVTM, CDR2 ANQGSEA. V lost 8 bases and J lost 5, with 18 bases in between. Here the CDR3 reads CSSYVGVGTEAFF. CDR3 bases: TGCAGCTCATACGTGGGGGTGGGGACTGAAGCTTTCTTT.

The chain has TRBV19 and TRBJ2-6; D remains ambiguous. With 8 bases removed from V and 4 bases from J, the gap between germline ends came to 9 bases. This CDR3 is built from 13 residues. The germline gives CDR1 LNHDA, CDR2 SQIVND (reference sequence). This chain's CDR3 is CASGLSGANVLTF. CDR3 nucleotides: TGTGCCAGTGGTCTAAGCGGGGCCAACGTCCTGACTTTC.

The V gene is TRBV7-2, the J gene TRBJ2-7; D is unclear. Germline CDR1 is SGHTA and CDR2 is FQGNSA. The V and J ends lost 6 bases and 6 bases respectively, with 18 bases between them. There are 14 residues in the CDR3. CDR3 sequence reads: CASSASLVVGEQYF. CDR3 sequence (DNA): TGTGCCAGCAGTGCATCACTGGTGGTTGGCGAGCAGTACTTC. Using reference TRBV7-2 and TRBJ2-7 for the parts outside the CDR3, the full variable domain is GAGVSQSPSNKVTEKGKDVELRCDPISGHTALYWYRQSLGQGLEFLIYFQGNSAPDKSGLPSDRFSAERTGGSVSTLTIQRTQQEDSAVYLCASSASLVVGEQYFGPGTRLTVT.

The V gene is TRBV5-1, the J gene TRBJ2-1; 7 bases fit TRBD1. J lost 1 base, V lost 4 bases, and 2 bases had no gene match. This CDR3 has 14 amino acids. From germline, CDR1 is SGHRS and CDR2 YFSETQ. The CDR3, as DNA: TGCGCCAGCAGCGAGGGACAGTCCTACAATGAGCAGTTCTTC. This encodes CASSEGQSYNEQFF.

The rearrangement uses TRBV11-3 and TRBJ2-3, with a tentative D call TRBD1 (5 bases). The germline gives CDR1 SGHNT, CDR2 YENEEA. The V and J ends lost 4 bases and 1 base respectively, with 12 bases between them. The CDR3 totals 15 residues. CDR3 coding DNA: TGTGCCAGCAGCTCCCGGAAAGGGGGCACAGATACGCAGTATTTT. Residues: CASSSRKGGTDTQYF.

A note on this clone: Within the sample, other DNA sequences also encode this same CDR3. The rearrangement links TRBV18 to TRBJ2-5; D unresolved. In germline, CDR1 is KGHSH, CDR2 LQKENI. Trimming pared 3 bases from V and 5 bases from J, leaving 13 bases between. This CDR3 comprises 14 residues. CDR3: CASSPLVSSETQYF. The DNA of the CDR3 is TGTGCCAGCTCACCCCTGGTGTCGTCTGAGACCCAGTACTTC.

Concerning this clone itself: The same CDR3 arises from other DNA sequences in this sample as well. The chain links TRBV7-2 to TRBJ2-3; a weak D match, TRBD1 (6 bases). V was trimmed by 3 bases and J by 0 bases, leaving 10 bases between them. The length of the CDR3 is 15 residues. Germline CDR1 and CDR2: SGHTA and FQGNSA. The CDR3 nucleotides read TGTGCCAGCAGCTTGGCCAGGGGAAGCACAGATACGCAGTATTTT. Its protein is CASSLARGSTDTQYF.

This clone was counted once. The J gene is TRBJ1-2, the V gene TRBV7-2; TRBD1 matches at 7 bases. With V trimmed by 5 bases and J by 0 bases, 6 bases remained unmatched. The CDR3 spans 15 residues. The germline gives CDR1 SGHTA, CDR2 FQGNSA. The CDR3 DNA is TGTGCCAGCAGCGAATGGGACAGATCTAACTATGGCTACACCTTC. Its translation is CASSEWDRSNYGYTF.

The chain carries TRBV7-9 and TRBJ1-2, with D possibly being TRBD1 (5 bases). Looked up from germline, CDR1 is SEHNR and CDR2 is FQNEAQ (reference sequence). The V end was cut by 0 bases, the J end by 4 bases, with 9 bases between. This CDR3 spans 14 amino acids. The CDR3 coding sequence is TGTGCCAGCAGCTTAGCCAAAGACAGCTATGGCTACACCTTC. Encoded protein: CASSLAKDSYGYTF.